A single sample gave rise to the 12 T cell receptor beta chains below, sequenced in a study of T cells after yellow fever vaccination. TCRdb reprocessed the 5' RACE reads via MiXCR and lists one record per CDR3 protein. The sample includes about 160,000 distinct CDR3 sequences, around 7.3% seen only once; the top ten take 2.5%. The sequences come from CD4+ T cells sorted from PBMCs, collected less than 6 days after the first yellow fever vaccination. These receptors were obtained from a man between 18 and 29 years old who received the YFV17D yellow fever vaccine.

V usage is TRBV5-1 and J usage is TRBJ2-3; no reliable D call. Trimming shortened V by 0 bases and J by 0 bases, and 8 bases separated the two germline ends. CDR3 length: 15 amino acids. Germline values: CDR1 SGHRS, CDR2 YFSETQ. For the CDR3, the DNA is TGCGCCAGCAGCTTGGACGACCCCAGCACAGATACGCAGTATTTT. It yields the protein CASSLDDPSTDTQYF.

This clonotype was recorded at least ten times. The J gene is TRBJ2-7, the V gene TRBV5-1; perhaps D is TRBD1 or TRBD2 (6 bases each). The CDR3 runs to 15 residues. Germline V CDR1 and CDR2: SGHRS, YFSETQ. V shed 5 bases and J shed 2 bases, with 17 bases lying between them. CDR3 region: CASSWGAGEAYEQYV. DNA of the CDR3: TGCGCCAGCAGTTGGGGGGCAGGGGAGGCCTACGAGCAGTACGTC.

With regard to this clonotype: Being one base from a much bigger clone, this may be a read error. The rearrangement uses TRBV4-2 and TRBJ2-1; the match to TRBD2 covers 11 bases. CDR3 length: 16 residues. Germline V CDR1 and CDR2: LGHNA, YNFKEQ. The CDR3 region is CVSSQALAGGHNEQFF. The CDR3 DNA is TGTGTCAGCAGCCAAGCTCTAGCGGGGGGCCACAATGAGCAGTTCTTC.

As concerns this clonotype: A junction boundary mismatches the germline segment, possibly from a read error. V and J are TRBV18 and TRBJ2-1; D may correspond to TRBD1 or TRBD2 (5 bases each). Germline V CDR1 and CDR2: KGHSH, LQKENI. This CDR3 has 14 amino acids. CDR3 in DNA: TGTGCTAGCTCACCTTCTGGGACGGACAATGAGCAGTTCTTC. It is translated as CASSPSGTDNEQFF.

The chain employs TRBV12-3 or TRBV12-4 and TRBJ1-4, with a weak D call TRBD1 (5 bases). The V and J ends lost 5 bases and 7 bases respectively, with 14 bases between them. This CDR3 has 14 amino acids. CDR3: CASSPDSGGEKLFF. In DNA, the CDR3 is TGTGCCAGCAGTCCCGACAGTGGGGGTGAAAAACTGTTTTTT.

The chain employs TRBV6-2 or TRBV6-3 and TRBJ2-7; D tentatively fits TRBD1 or TRBD2 (5 bases each). V gave up 9 bases and J gave up 9 bases, with 21 bases separating them. From germline, CDR1 is MNHEY and CDR2 SVGEGT. The CDR3 runs to 13 residues. CDR3 loop: CARSPTGSRGQYV. CDR3 coding DNA: TGTGCCAGAAGTCCCACAGGCAGCCGGGGGCAGTACGTC.

This clonotype was seen repeatedly, ten times or more. The chain joins TRBV15 to TRBJ1-5; D possibly corresponds to TRBD1 (6 bases). Germline CDR1 LNHNV, CDR2 YYDKDF (reference sequence). This CDR3 is built from 17 residues. V lost 0 bases and J 5 bases, leaving 17 bases between the germline ends. CDR3 in DNA: TGTGCCACCAGCAGAGATCTGTCGGGGGCGCGGGATCAGCCCCAGCATTTT. The encoded protein is CATSRDLSGARDQPQHF.

This clonotype has a handful of counts. V usage is TRBV7-3 and J usage is TRBJ2-6; 9 bases line up with TRBD2. Trimming removed 6 bases from V and 2 bases from J; junction bases left unmatched: 8. Germline CDR1 reads SGHTA; CDR2 reads FQGTGA. This CDR3 spans 17 amino acids. CDR3 DNA: TGTGCCAGCAGACCCGGCGGGAGGGGTGCTGGGGCCAACGTCCTGACTTTC. It yields the protein CASRPGGRGAGANVLTF.

This clonotype was recorded at least ten times. The chain joins TRBV27 to TRBJ1-1; weak D call: TRBD1 (5 bases). This CDR3 contains 15 residues. The germline gives CDR1 MNHEY, CDR2 SMNVEV (reference sequence). Trimming left V 3 bases short and J 6 bases short, with 17 bases between. CDR3 region: CASSFGSRVGAEAFF. In DNA form, the CDR3 reads TGTGCCAGCAGTTTCGGTTCCAGGGTGGGCGCTGAAGCTTTCTTT.

This clonotype was detected ten times or more. The V call is TRBV20-1, the J call TRBJ2-7; 9 nucleotides align to TRBD1. V lost 0 bases, J lost 13 bases, and 7 bases stayed unmatched. The germline V gene has CDR1 DFQATT and CDR2 SNEGSKA (reference sequence). The CDR3 has 12 residues. The CDR3 loop is CSAREPGTGLYV. The DNA for the CDR3 is TGCAGTGCTAGAGAACCCGGGACAGGGCTTTACGTC.

V gene TRBV7-9 combines with J gene TRBJ1-5; tentative D call: TRBD1 (6 bases). Germline CDR1 is SEHNR and CDR2 is FQNEAQ (reference sequence). Trimming pared 4 bases from V and 5 bases from J, leaving 12 bases between. This CDR3 has 14 residues. The CDR3 sequence: CASSSGQKYQPQHF. DNA for the CDR3: TGTGCCAGCAGCTCCGGACAGAAGTATCAGCCCCAGCATTTT. Full variable domain (missing parts from reference TRBV7-9 and TRBJ1-5): DTGVSQNPRHKITKRGQNVTFRCDPISEHNRLYWYRQTLGQGPEFLTYFQNEAQLEKSRLLSDRFSAERPKGSFSTLEIQRTEQGDSAMYLCASSSGQKYQPQHFGDGTRLSIL.

This clonotype showed up just a few times. The J gene is TRBJ2-7, the V gene TRBV20-1; 11 nucleotides line up with TRBD2. The trim removed 6 bases at V and 4 bases at J, leaving 14 bases unmatched. The CDR3 length is 16 residues. Germline V gene lookup returns CDR1 DFQATT and CDR2 SNEGSKA (reference sequence). Written as DNA, the CDR3 is TGCAGTGCGGGCTCCGACGGGACTAGCGGATCATACGAGCAGTACTTC. It is translated as CSAGSDGTSGSYEQYF.